This TCR beta chain was identified during a study of blood T cell repertoires in COVID-19. In the study overall: PBMCs, B-cell-depleted T cells, or T cells were the source of the cDNA or gDNA that made up the material.

Data came from immunoSEQ multiplex PCR; TCRdb stores just in-frame clones and leaves some out. Altogether 250,000 to 300,000 clones are present, approximately 85% being singletons, with the ten largest covering less than 2.5%. CDR3 size: 14 residues. V was pared by 3 bases and J by 2 bases, with 11 bases between. CDR1 LNHDA and CDR2 SQIVND come from the germline V gene (reference sequence). The TCR sequence derives from a woman aged 45-65 years who had recovered from COVID-19. Sequenced input: PBMCs or T cells enriched from blood (not recorded which). The rearrangement uses TRBV19 and TRBJ2-7; TRBD1 might be the D (6 bases). CDR3 residues: CASSMGRGTYEQYF. The CDR3 nucleotides read TGTGCCAGTAGTATGGGCAGGGGTACCTACGAGCAGTACTTC.